Reported below is one T cell receptor (beta chain). The specificity of this receptor is unknown. There are no base qualities to consult, and no much larger clone falls within one base. The receptor library was made with PCR. DNA from cultured CD4+ T cells was subjected to TCR sequencing with the Oncomine TCR Beta short-read assay at the Johns Hopkins FTIC core. The QIAamp micro DNA kit was used to extract genomic DNA from the cultured CD4+ T cells. The Oncomine TCR Beta libraries from cultured CD4+ T cells were pooled using unique dual indexes and then sequenced on an Illumina iSeq 100. The source study handled its data this way. Non-productive sequences were removed, and CDR3s not starting with C, not ending with F or W, or shorter than 7 amino acids were discarded. The MANAFEST web application identified antigen-specific clonotypes by comparing peptide-stimulated wells against reference wells and other culture wells. To be called positive, a clone needed an FDR below 0.05, an odds ratio above 5, and a productive frequency above 0.1% in at least two of three replicate wells. A clonotype counted as cross-reactive if it showed significant expansion both in the SARS-CoV-2 spike wells and in at least one common cold coronavirus spike condition. Similarity between CDR3 sequences was evaluated in R version 3.6.1 using Levenshtein distances (stringdist) and unrooted phylogenetic trees (ape). TCRdb itself trimmed the public reads at Q25 with fastp, ran MiXCR and retained productive beta chains. Rows merge per CDR3 protein into single entries with the most common DNA and genes. The V and J calls and clone size are TCRdb's, not the authors'. For this sample the table gives 16,000 or so distinct CDR3 sequences, of which roughly half were detected only once. The leading ten clones occupy less than 4.5% of the sample.

In light of the paper, this sample's treatment or condition label describes: approximately 9-day PBMC culture with coronavirus spike peptide pools or control peptides (ViraFEST assay). To expand antigen-specific T cells with peptide pools and then pick out the expanded clonotypes through TCR sequencing, the study relied on the ViraFEST assay. Positive SARS-CoV-2 PCR tests in the convalescent patients dated from March to December 2020, before Alpha, Beta and Delta variants emerged in the United States. Each well held fewer than 2.5 million PBMCs cultured with around 9 ug/ml peptide pools in IMDM containing around 5% human AB serum and roughly 10 IU/ml IL-2. On days 3 and 7, half of the culture medium was replaced with fresh IL-2-containing medium. Once the cells had been in culture for less than 12 days, the EasySep CD4+ T cell isolation kit was used to isolate CD4+ T cells by negative selection. Ficoll-Paque Plus gradient centrifugation was used to isolate PBMCs from whole blood, and the isolated PBMCs were then either used fresh or cryopreserved at -140C. Triplicate wells were generally used for each culture condition.

The sample comes from a study of vaccination and CD4 T cells after COVID-19 (dated by TCRdb to between 2020 and 2023). At the level of the whole study: SARS-CoV-2 positivity had been established in the convalescent patients by nasal swab PCR, and mild disease was recorded in eight to ten of these patients and severe disease in one. The convalescent cohort comprised six males and four females, including two Hispanic individuals, seven Caucasians, two Asians and one multiracial person. Participants got two doses of the Pfizer-BioNTech BNT162b2 vaccine (n=8) or two doses of the Moderna mRNA-1273 vaccine (n=2). Post-COVID blood samples were collected from convalescent patients a median of roughly 100 days after diagnosis, with a range of roughly 30 to 161 days. The time from the second vaccine dose to post-vaccine blood sampling had a median of approximately 72 days and ranged from roughly 13 to 241 days. Overlapping spike peptide pools from SARS-CoV-2 and from the common cold coronaviruses HCoV-NL63, HCoV-OC43 and HCoV-229E were used as culture stimuli. Control cultures received a CEFX viral epitope pool as the positive control, an HIV-1 Nef peptide pool as the negative control, or no peptide. In around 9 COVID-19 convalescent patients and several infection-naive healthy vaccine recipients, researchers compared the spike-specific CD4+ TCR repertoire from before mRNA vaccination with the repertoire from after. The paper as a whole reports these results and caveats: In convalescent patients, a median around 84% of post-vaccine SARS-CoV-2-reactive clones were detected only after vaccination, and vaccine-specific priming was suggested by this finding. The number of convalescent patients in the study was relatively small, and the study did not examine early timepoints following natural infection. The median count of SARS-CoV-2-reactive clonotypes went up from some 23 after infection to roughly 38 after vaccination, although the change was not significant. Of the vaccine-specific clones in convalescent patients, 304 of 307, or nearly all, reacted only to SARS-CoV-2 spike and did not cross-react with common cold coronaviruses.

CDR1 and CDR2 are drawn from the germline V gene: MDHEN, SYDVKM. The junction carries 22 bases between V and J, which are trimmed by 6 bases and 10 bases respectively. From the cysteine through the phenylalanine, the CDR3 covers 16 amino acids. The read is trimmed to its CDR3 DNA, 48 bases read in frame from base 1. The clonotype was recovered from a human donor who had recovered from COVID-19. The specimen was CD4+ T cells from blood, cultured in vitro, collected before SARS-CoV-2 vaccination. Here the chain combines TRBV28 and TRBJ1-6, with the D gene not clear enough to name. In nucleotide form, the sequence is TGTGCCAGCAGCCCCGCAGAAGGTGCGGCAGGATCACCCCTCCACTTT. It specifies CASSPAEGAAGSPLHF.